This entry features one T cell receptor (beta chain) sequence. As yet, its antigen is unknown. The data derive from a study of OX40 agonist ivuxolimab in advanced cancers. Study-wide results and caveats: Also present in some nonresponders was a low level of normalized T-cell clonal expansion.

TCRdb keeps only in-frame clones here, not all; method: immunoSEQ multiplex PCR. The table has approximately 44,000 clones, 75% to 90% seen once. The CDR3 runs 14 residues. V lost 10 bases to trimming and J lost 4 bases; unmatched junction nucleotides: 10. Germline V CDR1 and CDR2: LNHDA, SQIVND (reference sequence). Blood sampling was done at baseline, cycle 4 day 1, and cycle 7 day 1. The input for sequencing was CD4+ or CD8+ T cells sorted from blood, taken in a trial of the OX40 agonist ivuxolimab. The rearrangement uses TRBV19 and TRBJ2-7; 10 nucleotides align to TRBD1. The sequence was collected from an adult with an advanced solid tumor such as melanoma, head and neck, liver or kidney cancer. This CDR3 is CATQRTGGMYEQYF. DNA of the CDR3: TGTGCCACCCAAAGGACAGGGGGTATGTACGAGCAGTACTTC. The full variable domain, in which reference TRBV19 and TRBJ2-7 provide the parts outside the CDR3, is DGGITQSPKYLFRKEGQNVTLSCEQNLNHDAMYWYRQDPGQGLRLIYYSQIVNDFQKGDIAEGYSVSREKKESFPLTVTSAQKNPTAFYLCATQRTGGMYEQYFGPGTRLTVT.